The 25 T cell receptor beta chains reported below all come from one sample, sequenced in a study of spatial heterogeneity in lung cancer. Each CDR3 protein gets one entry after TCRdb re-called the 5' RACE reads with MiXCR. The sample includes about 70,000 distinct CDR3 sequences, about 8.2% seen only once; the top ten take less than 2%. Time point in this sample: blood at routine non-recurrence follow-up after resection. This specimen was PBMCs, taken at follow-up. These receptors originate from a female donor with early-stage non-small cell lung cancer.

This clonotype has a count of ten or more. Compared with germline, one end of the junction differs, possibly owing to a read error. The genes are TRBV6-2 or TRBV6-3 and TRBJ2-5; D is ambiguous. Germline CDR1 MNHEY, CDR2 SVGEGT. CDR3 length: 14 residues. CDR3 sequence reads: CASSYSAVWETQYF. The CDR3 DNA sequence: TGTGCCAGCAGCTACTCAGCTGTTTGGGAGACCCAGTACTTC.

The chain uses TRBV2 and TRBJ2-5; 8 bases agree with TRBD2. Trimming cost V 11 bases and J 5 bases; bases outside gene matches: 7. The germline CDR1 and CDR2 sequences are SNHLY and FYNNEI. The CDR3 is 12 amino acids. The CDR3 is CAAGRAIETQYF. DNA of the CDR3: TGTGCCGCCGGGAGGGCCATTGAGACCCAGTACTTC.

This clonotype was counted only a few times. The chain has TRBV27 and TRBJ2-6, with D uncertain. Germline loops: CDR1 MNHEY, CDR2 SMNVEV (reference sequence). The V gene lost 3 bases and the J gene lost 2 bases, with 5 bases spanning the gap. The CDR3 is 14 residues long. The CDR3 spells CASSFWTGANVLTF. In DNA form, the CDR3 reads TGTGCCAGCAGTTTTTGGACTGGGGCCAACGTCCTGACTTTC. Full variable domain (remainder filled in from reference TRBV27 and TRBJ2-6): EAQVTQNPRYLITVTGKKLTVTCSQNMNHEYMSWYRQDPGLGLRQIYYSMNVEVTDKGDVPEGYKVSRKEKRNFPLILESPSPNQTSLYFCASSFWTGANVLTFGAGSRLTVL.

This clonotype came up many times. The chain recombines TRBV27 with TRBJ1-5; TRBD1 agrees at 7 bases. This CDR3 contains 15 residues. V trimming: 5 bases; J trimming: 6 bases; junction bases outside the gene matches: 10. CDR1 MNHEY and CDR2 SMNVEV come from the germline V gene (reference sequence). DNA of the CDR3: TGTGCCAGCAGTCCCTATCAGGGGGAAAGTCAGCCCCAGCATTTT. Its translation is CASSPYQGESQPQHF.

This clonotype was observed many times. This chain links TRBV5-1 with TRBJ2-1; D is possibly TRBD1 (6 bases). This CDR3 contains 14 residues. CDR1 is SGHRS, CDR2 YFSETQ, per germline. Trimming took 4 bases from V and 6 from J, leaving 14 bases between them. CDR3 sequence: CASSPSLGANEQFF. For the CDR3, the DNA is TGCGCCAGCAGCCCGTCCTTGGGGGCCAATGAGCAGTTCTTC.

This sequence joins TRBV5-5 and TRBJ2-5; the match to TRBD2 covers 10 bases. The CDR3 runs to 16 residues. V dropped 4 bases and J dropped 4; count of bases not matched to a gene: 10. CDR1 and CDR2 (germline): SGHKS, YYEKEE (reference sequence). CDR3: CASSPLGSGRSETQYF. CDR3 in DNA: TGTGCCAGCAGCCCCTTGGGTAGCGGGAGGTCAGAGACCCAGTACTTC.

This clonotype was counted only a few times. CDR3 region: CSARSGLAGGSSYNEQFF. CDR3 sequence (DNA): TGCAGTGCTAGATCGGGACTAGCGGGAGGATCCTCCTACAATGAGCAGTTCTTC. The chain recombines TRBV20-1 with TRBJ2-1, with 15 bases that match TRBD2. The CDR3 covers 18 residues. V dropped 2 bases and J dropped 0; count of bases not matched to a gene: 5. Germline V lookup: CDR1 DFQATT, CDR2 SNEGSKA (reference sequence).

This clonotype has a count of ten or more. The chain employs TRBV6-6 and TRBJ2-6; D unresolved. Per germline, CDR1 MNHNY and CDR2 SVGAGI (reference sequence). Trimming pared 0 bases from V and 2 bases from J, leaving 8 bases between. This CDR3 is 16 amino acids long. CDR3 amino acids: CASSYSGGAGANVLTF. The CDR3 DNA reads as TGTGCCAGCAGTTACTCTGGTGGGGCTGGGGCCAACGTCCTGACTTTC.

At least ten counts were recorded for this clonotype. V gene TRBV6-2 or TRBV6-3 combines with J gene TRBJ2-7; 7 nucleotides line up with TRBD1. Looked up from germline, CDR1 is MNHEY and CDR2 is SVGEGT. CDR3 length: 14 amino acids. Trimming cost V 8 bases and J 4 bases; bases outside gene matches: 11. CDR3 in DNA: TGTGCCAGCTTCCAAAGGGGACAGCATTACGAGCAGTACTTC. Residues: CASFQRGQHYEQYF.

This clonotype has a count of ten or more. The CDR3 loop is CASSFRSNEQFF. CDR3 coding DNA: TGTGCCAGCAGTTTCAGGAGCAATGAGCAGTTCTTC. The V and J genes are TRBV28 and TRBJ2-1; no firm D call. The CDR3 length is 12 residues. The V and J ends lost 3 bases and 6 bases respectively, with 6 bases between them. Germline loops: CDR1 MDHEN, CDR2 SYDVKM. Filled out from reference TRBV28 and TRBJ2-1, the complete variable domain reads DVKVTQSSRYLVKRTGEKVFLECVQDMDHENMFWYRQDPGLGLRLIYFSYDVKMKEKGDIPEGYSVSREKKERFSLILESASTNQTSMYLCASSFRSNEQFFGPGTRLTVL.

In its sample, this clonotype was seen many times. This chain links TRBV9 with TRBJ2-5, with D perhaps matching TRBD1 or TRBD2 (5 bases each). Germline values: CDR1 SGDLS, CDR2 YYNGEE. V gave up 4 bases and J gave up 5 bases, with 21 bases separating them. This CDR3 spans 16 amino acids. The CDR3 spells CASSPLSGGLDETQYF. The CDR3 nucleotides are TGTGCCAGCAGCCCTCTTTCTGGGGGTCTGGACGAGACCCAGTACTTC.

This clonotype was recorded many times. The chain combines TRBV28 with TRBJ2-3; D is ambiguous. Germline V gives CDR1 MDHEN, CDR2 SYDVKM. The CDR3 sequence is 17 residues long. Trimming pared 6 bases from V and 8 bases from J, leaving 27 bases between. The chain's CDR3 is CASRPYAQAALIGTQYF. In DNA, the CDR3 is TGTGCCAGCAGACCCTATGCCCAGGCGGCGTTGATAGGTACGCAGTATTTT.

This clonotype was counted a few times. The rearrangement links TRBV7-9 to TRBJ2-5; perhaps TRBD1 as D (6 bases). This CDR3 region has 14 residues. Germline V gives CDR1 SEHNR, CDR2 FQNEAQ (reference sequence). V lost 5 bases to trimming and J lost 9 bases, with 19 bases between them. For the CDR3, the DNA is TGTGCCAGCAGCCGAGACAGGACCCCGGATGCCCAGTACTTC. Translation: CASSRDRTPDAQYF.

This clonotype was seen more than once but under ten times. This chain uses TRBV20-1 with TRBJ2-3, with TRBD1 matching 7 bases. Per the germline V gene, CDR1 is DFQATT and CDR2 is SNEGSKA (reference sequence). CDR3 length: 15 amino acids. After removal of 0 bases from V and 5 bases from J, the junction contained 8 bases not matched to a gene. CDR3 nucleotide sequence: TGCAGTGCTAGAGATTTAGGGGGCGGCGGAGATACGCAGTATTTT. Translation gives CSARDLGGGGDTQYF.

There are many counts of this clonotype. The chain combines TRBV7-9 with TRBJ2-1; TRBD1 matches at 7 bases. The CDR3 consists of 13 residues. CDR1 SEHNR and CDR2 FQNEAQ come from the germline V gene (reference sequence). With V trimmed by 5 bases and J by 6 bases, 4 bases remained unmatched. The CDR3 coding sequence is TGTGCCAGCAGCGGGTGGACAGGCAATGAGCAGTTCTTC. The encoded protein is CASSGWTGNEQFF.

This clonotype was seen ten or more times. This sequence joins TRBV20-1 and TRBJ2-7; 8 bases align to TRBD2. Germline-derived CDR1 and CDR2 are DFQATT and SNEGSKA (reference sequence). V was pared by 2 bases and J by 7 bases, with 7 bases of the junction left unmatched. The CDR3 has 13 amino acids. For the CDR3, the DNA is TGCAGTGCTAGATCCCCGGGAGGGGATGAGCAGTACTTC. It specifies CSARSPGGDEQYF.

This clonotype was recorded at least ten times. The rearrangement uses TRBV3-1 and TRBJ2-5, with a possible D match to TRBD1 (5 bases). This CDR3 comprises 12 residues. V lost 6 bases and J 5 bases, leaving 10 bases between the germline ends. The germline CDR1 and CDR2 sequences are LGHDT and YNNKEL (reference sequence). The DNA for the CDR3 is TGTGCCAGCAGAACAGGTTATGAGACCCAGTACTTC. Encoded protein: CASRTGYETQYF.

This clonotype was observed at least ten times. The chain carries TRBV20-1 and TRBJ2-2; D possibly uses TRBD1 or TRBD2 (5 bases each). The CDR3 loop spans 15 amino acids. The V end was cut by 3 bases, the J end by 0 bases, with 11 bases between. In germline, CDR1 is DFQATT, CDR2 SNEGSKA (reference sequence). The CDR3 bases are TGCAGTGCTAGTGCCGGGACCCCGAACACCGGGGAGCTGTTTTTT. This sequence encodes CSASAGTPNTGELFF.

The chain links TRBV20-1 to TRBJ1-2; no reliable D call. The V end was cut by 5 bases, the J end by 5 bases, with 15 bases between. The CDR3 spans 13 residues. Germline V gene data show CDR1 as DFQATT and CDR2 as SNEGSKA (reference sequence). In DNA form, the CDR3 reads TGCAGTGCTGCGTCGGACCTCAGATATGGCTACACCTTC. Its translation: CSAASDLRYGYTF.

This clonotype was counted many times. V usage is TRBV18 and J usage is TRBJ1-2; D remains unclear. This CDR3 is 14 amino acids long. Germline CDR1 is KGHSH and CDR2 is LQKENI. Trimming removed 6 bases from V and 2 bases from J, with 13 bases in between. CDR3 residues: CASSPPRLNYGYTF. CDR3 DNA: TGTGCCAGCTCGCCGCCACGTCTGAACTATGGCTACACCTTC.

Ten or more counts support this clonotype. CDR3 nucleotides: TGTGCCAGCACCCGGACAGGCTATGGCTACACCTTC. The encoded protein is CASTRTGYGYTF. This sequence joins TRBV12-3 or TRBV12-4 and TRBJ1-2, with 7 nucleotides matching TRBD1. The CDR3 is 12 residues long. Unmatched junction bases numbered 3, after V lost 7 bases and J lost 4 bases.

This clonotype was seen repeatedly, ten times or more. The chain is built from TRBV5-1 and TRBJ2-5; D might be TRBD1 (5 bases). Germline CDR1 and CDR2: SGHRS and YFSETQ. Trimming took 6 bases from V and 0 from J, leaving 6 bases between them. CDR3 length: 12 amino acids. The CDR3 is CASTQDQETQYF. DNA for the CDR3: TGCGCCAGCACACAGGACCAAGAGACCCAGTACTTC.

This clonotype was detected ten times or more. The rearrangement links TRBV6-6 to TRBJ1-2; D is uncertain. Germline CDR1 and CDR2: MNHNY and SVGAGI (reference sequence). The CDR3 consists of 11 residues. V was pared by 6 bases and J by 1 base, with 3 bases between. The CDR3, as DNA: TGTGCCAGCAGGGATAACTATGGCTACACCTTC. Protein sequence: CASRDNYGYTF.

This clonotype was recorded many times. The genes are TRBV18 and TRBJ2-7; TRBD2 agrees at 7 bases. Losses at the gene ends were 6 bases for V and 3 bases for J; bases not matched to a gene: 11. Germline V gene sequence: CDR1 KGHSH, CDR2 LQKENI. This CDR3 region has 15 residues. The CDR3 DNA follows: TGTGCCAGCTCCCCCGGGGGGACGTTAGACTACGAGCAGTACTTC. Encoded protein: CASSPGGTLDYEQYF.

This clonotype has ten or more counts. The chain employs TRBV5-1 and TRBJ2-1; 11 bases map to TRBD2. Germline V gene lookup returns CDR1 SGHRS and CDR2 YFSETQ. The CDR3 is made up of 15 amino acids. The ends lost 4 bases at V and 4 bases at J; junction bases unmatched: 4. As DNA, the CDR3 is TGCGCCAGCAGCACCGGGACTAGCGGATACAATGAGCAGTTCTTC. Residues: CASSTGTSGYNEQFF. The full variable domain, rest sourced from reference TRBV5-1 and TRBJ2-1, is KAGVTQTPRYLIKTRGQQVTLSCSPISGHRSVSWYQQTPGQGLQFLFEYFSETQRNKGNFPGRFSGRQFSNSRSEMNVSTLELGDSALYLCASSTGTSGYNEQFFGPGTRLTVL.